This TCR beta chain is drawn from a study of cytomegalovirus exposure and HLA in healthy donors. Germline loops: CDR1 SNHLY, CDR2 FYNNEI. The CDR3 consists of 16 residues. The ends lost 9 bases at V and 2 bases at J; junction bases unmatched: 11. 60 Vbeta and 13 Jbeta primers were used in PCR. Assay: immunoSEQ multiplex PCR; the TCRdb copy retains only in-frame clones and omits some. In the table there are about 170,000 clones, 85% of which are singletons. Whole-study results and caveats: HLA alleles were associated with roughly 17,000 TCR beta sequences in a later analysis at 0.05 false discovery rate. A further, later analysis showed that HLA-associated TCR beta chains (compared with equally common others) were more clonally expanded.

For this clone: What it binds is unknown.

The source of this sequence is a boy younger than 10 in good health and CMV-seronegative. The genes are TRBV2 and TRBJ2-7; 12 bases map to TRBD1. Sequenced material: PBMCs. CDR3 nucleotide sequence: TGTGCCAGTGGGGGACAGGGGGCTAACCTCCCCTACGAGCAGTACTTC. Translation: CASGGQGANLPYEQYF.